The 24 T cell receptor beta chains in this list originate from one sample, sequenced in a study of graft-versus-host responses after intestinal transplantation. Produced via immunoSEQ multiplex PCR; TCRdb's table is partial and in-frame only. The sample records about 27,000 clones, just over 90% being singletons. The sequencing used PBMCs, collected 18 days after transplant. These receptors came from a human patient who received an intestinal transplant, so some T cells may come from the graft donor.

The chain has TRBV10-3 and TRBJ2-7, with TRBD1 identical over 7 bases. This CDR3 comprises 13 residues. Trimming cost V 4 bases and J 2 bases; bases outside gene matches: 2. CDR1 and CDR2 from the germline V gene are ENHRY and SYGVKD. The CDR3, as DNA: TGTGCCATCAGTGCCACAGGGGCCTACGAGCAGTACTTC. Its protein product is CAISATGAYEQYF.

The gene calls are TRBV7-9 and TRBJ2-3, with 7 bases that match TRBD1. Trimming took 5 bases from V and 2 from J; bases not matched to a gene: 10. The germline V gene has CDR1 SEHNR and CDR2 FQNEAQ (reference sequence). The CDR3 has 16 residues. The CDR3 loop reads CASSPPRTGITDTQYF. The DNA of the CDR3 is TGTGCCAGCAGCCCCCCAAGGACAGGAATCACAGATACGCAGTATTTT.

The rearrangement uses TRBV9 and TRBJ1-2, with D unclear. Germline CDR1 and CDR2: SGDLS and YYNGEE. Trimming took off 4 bases at V and 1 base at J, with 14 bases between the two ends. CDR3 size: 15 residues. The CDR3 nucleotides are TGTGCCAGCAGCTCCCTAGCGGACCTTAACTATGGCTACACCTTC. This translates into CASSSLADLNYGYTF.

The J gene is TRBJ2-5, the V gene TRBV11-2; 8 positions match TRBD2. V lost 0 bases, J lost 5 bases, and 5 bases stayed unmatched. Germline V gene data show CDR1 as SGHAT and CDR2 as FQNNGV. This CDR3 contains 15 residues. CDR3 nucleotide sequence: TGTGCCAGCAGCTTAGATCGGGGGGGCGTGGAGACCCAGTACTTC. Translation: CASSLDRGGVETQYF. The variable domain in full, with the rest retrieved from reference TRBV11-2 and TRBJ2-5, is EAGVAQSPRYKIIEKRQSVAFWCNPISGHATLYWYQQILGQGPKLLIQFQNNGVVDDSQLPKDRFSAERLKGVDSTLKIQPAKLEDSAVYLCASSLDRGGVETQYFGPGTRLLVL.

V gene TRBV6-1 combines with J gene TRBJ2-5; either TRBD1 or TRBD2 may fit D (7 bases each). This CDR3 contains 13 residues. V dropped 10 bases and J dropped 5 bases, with 17 bases sitting between them. Germline V gene lookup returns CDR1 MNHNS and CDR2 SASEGT. CDR3 protein: CATQGGAPETQYF. The DNA for the CDR3 is TGTGCCACTCAGGGGGGGGCGCCGGAGACCCAGTACTTC.

The chain is built from TRBV27 and TRBJ2-7; D remains ambiguous. This CDR3 is 13 amino acids long. In germline, CDR1 is MNHEY, CDR2 SMNVEV (reference sequence). Trimming removed 7 bases from V and 4 bases from J, with 14 bases in between. This chain's CDR3 is CASMDLTTYEQYF. CDR3 bases: TGTGCCAGCATGGACCTTACAACATACGAGCAGTACTTC.

The chain employs TRBV10-2 and TRBJ1-1; D may be TRBD1 (5 bases). This CDR3 region has 12 residues. Per germline, CDR1 WSHSY and CDR2 SAAADI. V lost 8 bases and J lost 11, with 18 bases in between. The CDR3 DNA reads TGCGCCAGCGCGGACACCCACCCATCCGCTTTCTTT. Encoded protein: CASADTHPSAFF.

The chain recombines TRBV5-1 with TRBJ2-5; D may be TRBD1 (6 bases). Judging by the DNA end, TRBJ2-7 fits better; the J call may be wrong. This CDR3 has 14 residues. Germline loops: CDR1 SGHRS, CDR2 YFSETQ. Here the CDR3 reads CASSLTTGPYEQYF. CDR3 DNA sequence: TGCGCCAGCAGCTTGACGACAGGCCCCTACGAGCAGTACTTC.

The chain combines TRBV6-6 with TRBJ1-2; possible D gene TRBD1, 5 bases. Germline loops: CDR1 MNHNY, CDR2 SVGAGI (reference sequence). The V and J ends lost 4 bases and 7 bases respectively, with 19 bases between them. The CDR3 is made up of 15 amino acids. Here the CDR3 DNA reads TGTGCCAGCAGTTCCTCCCCGACAGCCGCCGGTGGCTACACCTTC. Amino acid sequence: CASSSSPTAAGGYTF.

This clone appeared once. The chain uses TRBV4-1 and TRBJ2-2; perhaps TRBD1 as D (5 bases). Germline V gene sequence: CDR1 MGHRA, CDR2 YSYEKL. V dropped 3 bases and J dropped 1 base, with 6 bases sitting between them. This CDR3 has 14 residues. Here the CDR3 reads CASSQGQNTGELFF. The CDR3 DNA sequence: TGCGCCAGCAGCCAGGGGCAGAACACCGGGGAGCTGTTTTTT.

This clone appeared a single time. The chain joins TRBV2 to TRBJ2-7; D possibly corresponds to TRBD1 (6 bases). Germline values: CDR1 SNHLY, CDR2 FYNNEI. V was trimmed by 6 bases and J by 2 bases, leaving 14 bases between them. The CDR3 covers 14 residues. CDR3 region: CASSGDTPTYEQYF. For the CDR3, the DNA is TGTGCCAGCAGCGGGGACACTCCAACCTACGAGCAGTACTTC. The variable domain in full, completed from reference TRBV2 and TRBJ2-7, reads EPEVTQTPSHQVTQMGQEVILRCVPISNHLYFYWYRQILGQKVEFLVSFYNNEISEKSEIFDDQFSVERPDGSNFTLKIRSTKLEDSAMYFCASSGDTPTYEQYFGPGTRLTVT.

The count of this clone is one. The chain combines TRBV2 with TRBJ1-6; D is possibly TRBD1 (5 bases). The CDR3 loop spans 15 amino acids. The ends were cut back, 7 bases at V and 7 bases at J, with 17 bases in the middle. In germline, CDR1 is SNHLY, CDR2 FYNNEI. The CDR3 DNA reads TGTGCCAGCATCATCGACATCGAGGGGAATTCACCCCTCCACTTT. It specifies CASIIDIEGNSPLHF.

The V call is TRBV4-2, the J call TRBJ1-5; weak D call: TRBD1 (5 bases). This CDR3 is built from 15 residues. Germline CDR1 reads LGHNA; CDR2 reads YNFKEQ. Trimming removed 1 base at V and 1 base at J, with 8 bases between. The CDR3 region is CASSQVQGSNQPQHF. The CDR3 nucleotides are TGTGCCAGCAGCCAAGTGCAGGGAAGCAATCAGCCCCAGCATTTT.

There are a few counts of this clone. The chain uses TRBV19 and TRBJ2-7, with D perhaps TRBD1 (6 bases). The germline V and J ends were trimmed by 1 base and 4 bases, with 11 bases remaining between them. CDR1 LNHDA and CDR2 SQIVND come from the germline V gene (reference sequence). CDR3 length: 14 residues. DNA of the CDR3: TGTGCCAGTAGTATAGGGGACATAAATTACGAGCAGTACTTC. This codes for CASSIGDINYEQYF.

The chain recombines TRBV19 with TRBJ1-1, with D possibly TRBD1 on 6 matching bases. The CDR3 consists of 14 residues. Trimming stripped 7 bases from V and 0 bases from J, with 12 bases between. Germline V gene data show CDR1 as LNHDA and CDR2 as SQIVND (reference sequence). The CDR3: CASKGRGLNTEAFF. CDR3 in DNA: TGTGCCAGTAAGGGGCGGGGGCTGAACACTGAAGCTTTCTTT.

The chain uses TRBV18 and TRBJ2-1; no definite D call. This CDR3 has 14 residues. CDR1 KGHSH and CDR2 LQKENI come from the germline V gene. V gave up 2 bases and J gave up 8 bases, with 13 bases separating them. The CDR3 loop is CASSPGPQGDEQFF. CDR3 DNA: TGTGCCAGCTCACCAGGCCCCCAAGGAGATGAGCAGTTCTTC.

The CDR3: CASRQGAAETQYF. The CDR3 DNA reads as TGTGCCAGTAGACAGGGGGCCGCGGAGACCCAGTACTTC. This chain joins TRBV19 and TRBJ2-5; 9 bases are shared with TRBD1. V shed 6 bases and J 5 bases; nucleotides not matched to a gene: 4. The germline V gene encodes CDR1 LNHDA and CDR2 SQIVND (reference sequence). The CDR3 is made up of 13 amino acids.

The chain employs TRBV27 and TRBJ1-2; a weak D match, TRBD1 (6 bases). Germline CDR1 and CDR2: MNHEY and SMNVEV (reference sequence). This CDR3 has 16 residues. V was clipped by 5 bases and J by 3 bases, with 19 bases between them. DNA of the CDR3: TGTGCCAGCAGTCCCCTCACAGGGTACTCTGACTATGGCTACACCTTC. Translation: CASSPLTGYSDYGYTF.

The J gene is TRBJ2-7, the V gene TRBV7-9; D is uncertain. The V end was cut by 5 bases, the J end by 2 bases, with 10 bases between. This CDR3 has 13 amino acids. CDR1 and CDR2 from the germline V gene are SEHNR and FQNEAQ (reference sequence). This CDR3 is CASSPAVAYEQYF. The CDR3 bases are TGTGCCAGCAGCCCCGCGGTAGCCTACGAGCAGTACTTC.

The chain couples TRBV2 to TRBJ1-2, with 7 bases aligning to TRBD1. Trimming took 4 bases from V and 2 from J; bases not matched to a gene: 7. The CDR3 has 15 residues. Germline CDR1 is SNHLY and CDR2 is FYNNEI. CDR3 loop: CASSAEGTANYGYTF. The CDR3 DNA is TGTGCCAGCAGTGCCGAGGGGACAGCCAACTATGGCTACACCTTC.

This chain joins TRBV10-3 and TRBJ2-1, with 8 bases identical to TRBD2. The CDR3 is 15 amino acids. Trimming took 8 bases from V and 5 from J; bases not matched to a gene: 11. The germline V gene encodes CDR1 ENHRY and CDR2 SYGVKD. DNA of the CDR3: TGTGCCATCCGGGGGGGGAGACTAGCCCACAATGAGCAGTTCTTC. Translating it yields CAIRGGRLAHNEQFF.

V gene TRBV6-4 combines with J gene TRBJ1-5, with a tentative D call TRBD1 (6 bases). Trimming removed 7 bases from V and 6 bases from J, with 16 bases in between. This CDR3 is 14 amino acids long. The germline V gene has CDR1 MRHNA and CDR2 SNTAGT. The DNA of the CDR3 is TGTGCCAGCATCTGGGGGGGGCCGTGTCAGCCCCAGCATTTT. The encoded protein is CASIWGGPCQPQHF.

The rearrangement joins TRBV7-6 to TRBJ2-3; tentative D call: TRBD2 (7 bases). The CDR3 sequence is 16 residues long. V lost 1 base and J lost 2, with 13 bases in between. The germline gives CDR1 SGHVS, CDR2 FNYEAQ. Here the CDR3 DNA reads TGTGCCAGCAGCTTAGGCGGGGGCGGTGTCACAGATACGCAGTATTTT. Its translation: CASSLGGGGVTDTQYF.

This chain uses TRBV7-2 with TRBJ2-1, with D possibly being TRBD1 or TRBD2 (7 bases each). CDR3 length: 17 amino acids. The V and J ends lost 5 bases and 10 bases respectively, with 27 bases between them. Germline V gives CDR1 SGHTA, CDR2 FQGNSA. This chain's CDR3 is CASSPHGGKGALLEQFF. DNA for the CDR3: TGTGCCAGCAGCCCCCACGGGGGGAAGGGGGCTTTATTGGAGCAGTTCTTC.